The 2 T cell receptor beta chains below come from one sample, sequenced in a study of T cells expressing NK-cell markers. TCRdb processed the 5' RACE reads again and assigns one entry to each CDR3 protein, with no DNA. Reported are about 150,000 distinct CDR3 sequences; the ten largest clones contain 37%. What was sequenced was blood T cells: a sorted CD56 or NKG2C T cell subset, CD4+ or CD8+ T cells, or bulk PBMC T cells (not recorded which). These receptors were obtained from a woman aged 50 to 60 in good health.

The J gene is TRBJ2-3, the V gene TRBV7-9; no DNA is available, so the TRBD2 call from TCRdb remains unchecked. Germline values: CDR1 SEHNR, CDR2 FQNEAQ (reference sequence). The length of the CDR3 is 13 residues. The CDR3 sequence: CASRPGLEDTQYF. The full variable domain, its missing parts supplied by reference TRBV7-9 and TRBJ2-3, is DTGVSQNPRHKITKRGQNVTFRCDPISEHNRLYWYRQTLGQGPEFLTYFQNEAQLEKSRLLSDRFSAERPKGSFSTLEIQRTEQGDSAMYLCASRPGLEDTQYFGPGTRLTVL.

The chain uses TRBV19 and TRBJ1-2; TCRdb's assignment of TRBD1 cannot be checked, as there is no DNA. The CDR3 covers 14 residues. Germline V gives CDR1 LNHDA, CDR2 SQIVND (reference sequence). CDR3 region: CASSPAYRGDGYTF.